The 26 T cell receptor beta chains reported below all come from one sample, sequenced in a study of blood T cell repertoires in COVID-19. The method was immunoSEQ multiplex PCR; TCRdb's version includes in-frame clones alone and lacks a portion of them. The table includes roughly 100,000 clones, about 70% detected once. Material: peripheral blood. These receptors were collected from a human donor with acute or convalescent COVID-19. The donor label of this sample is uncertain.

This sequence joins TRBV13 and TRBJ2-3; 9 nucleotides align to TRBD2. V was clipped by 1 base and J by 2 bases; unmatched bases: 7. The CDR3 is 17 residues long. Germline V gene sequence: CDR1 PRHDT, CDR2 FYEKMQ (reference sequence). The CDR3: CASSLEVSGGSTDTQYF. CDR3 sequence (DNA): TGTGCCAGCAGCTTAGAGGTTAGCGGGGGCTCCACAGATACGCAGTATTTT.

This chain uses TRBV5-1 with TRBJ2-1; 11 positions match TRBD2. CDR3 length equals 16 residues. CDR1 is SGHRS, CDR2 YFSETQ, per germline. Unmatched junction bases numbered 4, after V lost 5 bases and J lost 0 bases. CDR3 loop: CASRTSGDSSYNEQFF. CDR3 sequence (DNA): TGCGCCAGCAGGACTAGCGGGGACTCCTCCTACAATGAGCAGTTCTTC. Variable domain in full (rest from reference TRBV5-1 and TRBJ2-1): KAGVTQTPRYLIKTRGQQVTLSCSPISGHRSVSWYQQTPGQGLQFLFEYFSETQRNKGNFPGRFSGRQFSNSRSEMNVSTLELGDSALYLCASRTSGDSSYNEQFFGPGTRLTVL.

This clone was detected only a few times. V is TRBV28 and J is TRBJ2-5; 8 nucleotides match TRBD2. The CDR3 has 13 amino acids. Germline V gene lookup returns CDR1 MDHEN and CDR2 SYDVKM. J gave up 1 base and V 7 bases, and 2 bases lay outside the gene matches. For the CDR3, the DNA is TGTGCCAGCACTACTAGCGGCCAAGAGACCCAGTACTTC. Translation: CASTTSGQETQYF.

This clone was detected only a few times. The chain employs TRBV28 and TRBJ2-3, with TRBD2 matching over 10 bases. The CDR3 is 16 residues long. After removal of 5 bases from V and 0 bases from J, the junction contained 5 bases not matched to a gene. The germline gives CDR1 MDHEN, CDR2 SYDVKM. DNA of the CDR3: TGTGCCAGCAGTCTAGGACTAGCGGCTAGCACAGATACGCAGTATTTT. It specifies CASSLGLAASTDTQYF.

This clone was detected once. The chain links TRBV3-1 (or the pseudogene TRBV3-2) to TRBJ1-1; the D is unclear. CDR3 length equals 14 residues. Germline CDR1 and CDR2: LGHDT and YNNKEL (reference sequence). V lost 4 bases, J lost 0 bases, and 9 bases lay in between. Here the CDR3 DNA reads TGTGCCAGCAGCCGAGCCTCATTGAACACTGAAGCTTTCTTT. Protein product: CASSRASLNTEAFF.

V is TRBV3-1 (or the pseudogene TRBV3-2) and J is TRBJ2-2; 9 bases line up with TRBD1. Germline CDR1 LGHDT, CDR2 YNNKEL (reference sequence). The ends lost 4 bases at V and 4 bases at J; junction bases unmatched: 4. This CDR3 comprises 15 residues. The CDR3, as DNA: TGTGCCAGCAGCCGGGGACAGGGAGCCACCGGGGAGCTGTTTTTT. It is translated as CASSRGQGATGELFF.

The J gene is TRBJ1-5, the V gene TRBV2, with unresolved D. Between the trimmed V and J ends, which lost 7 bases and 0 bases, there was a span of 7 bases. Germline values: CDR1 SNHLY, CDR2 FYNNEI. The CDR3 runs 13 residues. The CDR3 region is CASNQNSNQPQHF. The CDR3, as DNA: TGTGCCAGCAACCAGAATAGCAATCAGCCCCAGCATTTT.

V and J are TRBV3-1 (or the pseudogene TRBV3-2) and TRBJ2-7, with a tentative D call TRBD1 (5 bases). The ends were cut back, 1 base at V and 12 bases at J, with 13 bases in the middle. The CDR3 consists of 12 residues. Per the germline V gene, CDR1 is LGHDT and CDR2 is YNNKEL (reference sequence). CDR3 region: CASSQGTKGPYF. The CDR3 DNA follows: TGTGCCAGCAGCCAAGGGACAAAAGGGCCGTACTTC.

The chain recombines TRBV6-5 with TRBJ2-7; D might be TRBD1 (5 bases). This CDR3 is built from 13 residues. V lost 5 bases and J 2 bases, leaving 10 bases between the germline ends. CDR1 is MNHEY and CDR2 is SVGAGI in the germline V gene. The CDR3: CASSRPGTYEQYF. The CDR3 DNA is TGTGCCAGCAGTCGGCCAGGGACCTACGAGCAGTACTTC.

This rearrangement joins TRBV11-2 to TRBJ1-1; no clear D. The V gene lost 1 base and the J gene lost 3 bases, with 6 bases spanning the gap. Per germline, CDR1 SGHAT and CDR2 FQNNGV. The CDR3 is 13 residues long. CDR3 sequence (DNA): TGTGCCAGCAGCTTAGGGGGAGACACTGAAGCTTTCTTT. This codes for CASSLGGDTEAFF.

This chain links TRBV15 with TRBJ1-2; D is ambiguous. The germline V and J ends were trimmed by 0 bases and 3 bases, with 8 bases remaining between them. The CDR3 has 14 amino acids. The germline gives CDR1 LNHNV, CDR2 YYDKDF (reference sequence). This CDR3 is CATSRDRGDYGYTF. In DNA, the CDR3 is TGTGCCACCAGCAGAGATCGGGGAGACTATGGCTACACCTTC.

Here the CDR3 reads CASSPTDNWNTEAFF. DNA for the CDR3: TGTGCCAGTAGTCCCACGGACAACTGGAACACTGAAGCTTTCTTT. The chain uses TRBV19 and TRBJ1-1; TRBD1 is a possible D gene (5 bases). Germline V CDR1 and CDR2: LNHDA, SQIVND (reference sequence). V lost 5 bases, J lost 1 base, and 14 bases lay in between. The CDR3 is 15 residues long.

The chain combines TRBV2 with TRBJ2-3, with D perhaps TRBD1 (5 bases). Germline CDR1 is SNHLY and CDR2 is FYNNEI. Trimming pared 5 bases from V and 2 bases from J, leaving 14 bases between. The CDR3 contains 15 residues. The CDR3 nucleotides are TGTGCCAGCAGTCTGGGGCCATCCTACACAGATACGCAGTATTTT. It encodes CASSLGPSYTDTQYF.

This chain links TRBV10-3 with TRBJ1-4, with 10 nucleotides matching TRBD1. The length of the CDR3 is 15 residues. The germline gives CDR1 ENHRY, CDR2 SYGVKD. Trimming took 8 bases from V and 7 from J; bases not matched to a gene: 10. The CDR3 DNA reads as TGTGCCATCGCTAACCCGGGACAGGGGCCTGAAAAACTGTTTTTT. Amino acid sequence: CAIANPGQGPEKLFF.

V is TRBV7-6 and J is TRBJ2-2; 11 nucleotides match TRBD2. CDR1 SGHVS and CDR2 FNYEAQ come from the germline V gene. With 2 bases clipped from V and 5 bases from J, the junction kept 13 bases outside the gene matches. This CDR3 spans 19 amino acids. The DNA for the CDR3 is TGTGCCAGCAGCTTACATCTGCTAGCGGGGGGATACTCTACCGGGGAGCTGTTTTTT. It is translated as CASSLHLLAGGYSTGELFF.

This sequence joins TRBV9 and TRBJ1-3; weak D call: TRBD1 (6 bases). V dropped 2 bases and J dropped 8 bases, with 26 bases sitting between them. CDR3 size: 18 residues. Germline CDR1 reads SGDLS; CDR2 reads YYNGEE. The CDR3 reads CASSVRQDPTPGDYTIYF. The CDR3 DNA follows: TGTGCCAGCAGCGTCCGACAGGATCCCACACCGGGTGACTACACCATATATTTT.

The chain combines TRBV3-1 (or the pseudogene TRBV3-2) with TRBJ2-2; 11 bases fit TRBD2. CDR3 length: 17 amino acids. Trimming cost V 5 bases and J 3 bases; bases outside gene matches: 8. In germline, CDR1 is LGHDT, CDR2 YNNKEL (reference sequence). CDR3: CASSKRTSGRDTGELFF. CDR3 in DNA: TGTGCCAGCAGCAAGAGGACTAGCGGGCGTGACACCGGGGAGCTGTTTTTT.

A single count supports this clone. V is TRBV10-2 and J is TRBJ2-3, with TRBD2 matching 14 bases. Losses at the gene ends were 9 bases for V and 0 bases for J; bases not matched to a gene: 11. Germline CDR1 is WSHSY and CDR2 is SAAADI. The CDR3 spans 18 residues. The chain's CDR3 is CASLTSGGARPSTDTQYF. The CDR3 DNA reads as TGCGCCAGTTTGACTAGCGGGGGGGCCCGGCCGAGCACAGATACGCAGTATTTT.

This clone was counted a few times. The chain joins TRBV7-6 to TRBJ2-5; D is perhaps TRBD2 (5 bases). Germline lookup yields CDR1 SGHVS and CDR2 FNYEAQ. Trimming cost V 6 bases and J 2 bases, with 7 bases left between them. The CDR3 has 12 amino acids. This CDR3 is CASSQRQETQYF. CDR3 bases: TGTGCCAGCAGTCAGCGGCAAGAGACCCAGTACTTC.

Notes on this clone: The junction does not match germline at one end; this may be a read error. The chain recombines TRBV11-3 with TRBJ2-3, with TRBD1 matching over 11 bases. CDR1 SGHNT and CDR2 YENEEA come from the germline V gene. The CDR3 has 16 amino acids. CDR3 amino acids: CASSVDRDRGLDTQYF. As DNA, the CDR3 is TGTGCCAGCAGCGTAGACCGGGACAGGGGGTTAGATACGCAGTATTTT.

The chain couples TRBV4-1 to TRBJ2-7; no clear D gene. CDR3 size: 15 residues. The V gene lost 4 bases and the J gene lost 3 bases, with 16 bases spanning the gap. Germline assignment: CDR1 MGHRA and CDR2 YSYEKL. Here the CDR3 reads CASSPSQVTNYEQYF. The CDR3 DNA reads TGCGCCAGCAGCCCTTCCCAGGTAACCAACTACGAGCAGTACTTC.

V gene TRBV5-8 combines with J gene TRBJ1-1; D is unclear. The germline V gene encodes CDR1 SGHTS and CDR2 YDEGEE. CDR3 length: 12 residues. Trimming removed 1 base at V and 2 bases at J, with 3 bases between. CDR3 sequence: CASSLYNTEAFF. The DNA for the CDR3 is TGTGCCAGCAGCTTGTATAACACTGAAGCTTTCTTT.

The chain links TRBV4-1 to TRBJ2-2; tentatively, D is TRBD1 (5 bases). Trimming removed 3 bases at V and 3 bases at J, with 14 bases between. The CDR3 covers 16 residues. Germline CDR1 reads MGHRA; CDR2 reads YSYEKL. In nucleotides, the CDR3 is TGCGCCAGCAGCCATACTCCAGGGCTCGACACCGGGGAGCTGTTTTTT. It translates to CASSHTPGLDTGELFF.

This chain joins TRBV7-8 and TRBJ2-7; TRBD1 matches 7 bases. The CDR3 length is 14 residues. Germline V gene data show CDR1 as SGHVS and CDR2 as FQNEAQ. J lost 2 bases, V lost 3 bases, and 4 bases had no gene match. As DNA, the CDR3 is TGTGCCAGCAGCTTGGGACAGCGAACCTACGAGCAGTACTTC. Translating it yields CASSLGQRTYEQYF.

The chain employs TRBV19 and TRBJ1-5; D unclear. Trimming cost V 5 bases and J 1 base, with 3 bases left between them. The CDR3 covers 12 residues. Germline CDR1 and CDR2: LNHDA and SQIVND (reference sequence). The CDR3 is CASSLSNQPQHF. The CDR3, as DNA: TGTGCCAGTAGTCTAAGCAATCAGCCCCAGCATTTT.

The chain links TRBV20-1 to TRBJ2-3; the match to TRBD2 covers 11 bases. This CDR3 is 15 amino acids long. Germline V gene data show CDR1 as DFQATT and CDR2 as SNEGSKA (reference sequence). V shed 3 bases, J shed 13 bases, and the junction held 15 bases outside the gene matches. As DNA, the CDR3 is TGCAGTGCTAGTAGGGCTAGCGGGGGGCTTCTAGACAAGTATTTT. Its protein product is CSASRASGGLLDKYF.